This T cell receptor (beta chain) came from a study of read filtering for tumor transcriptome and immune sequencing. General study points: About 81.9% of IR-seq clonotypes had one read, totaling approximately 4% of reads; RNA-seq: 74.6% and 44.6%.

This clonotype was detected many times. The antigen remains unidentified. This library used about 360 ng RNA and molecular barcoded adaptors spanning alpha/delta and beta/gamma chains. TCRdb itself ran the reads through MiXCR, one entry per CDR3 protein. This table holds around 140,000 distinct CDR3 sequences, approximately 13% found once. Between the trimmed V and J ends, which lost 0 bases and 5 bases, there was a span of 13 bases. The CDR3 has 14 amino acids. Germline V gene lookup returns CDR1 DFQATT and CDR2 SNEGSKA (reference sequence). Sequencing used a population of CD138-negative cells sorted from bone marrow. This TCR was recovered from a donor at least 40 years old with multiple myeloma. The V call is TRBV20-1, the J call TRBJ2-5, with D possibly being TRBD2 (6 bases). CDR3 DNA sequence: TGCAGTGCTAGAGATAGCGGCGGGACGGAGACCCAGTACTTC. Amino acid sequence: CSARDSGGTETQYF.